This T cell receptor (beta chain) was profiled in a study of T cell repertoires in aging, cancer and after chemotherapy. Findings and caveats of the study: Across the chemotherapy interval, each cancer cohort showed higher median generation probability, suggesting thymic rebound. Compared with age-matched healthy donors, untreated hematological or solid cancer patients showed higher blood TCR clonality. Healthy donors lost TCR diversity with age mainly through richness, cancer patients through richness and evenness. Thymic emigration or peripheral T cell expansion may be impaired by lymphoid organ infiltration in hematological cancer.

Rearranged V-D-J TRB sequences were amplified with a mixed TRB-A/B primer pool. From the multiplex PCR reads, TCRdb called clonotypes with MiXCR, one entry per CDR3 protein. The sample carries roughly 1,500 distinct CDR3 sequences, around three fifths recorded once. With 3 bases removed from V and 0 bases from J, the gap between germline ends came to 11 bases. Germline V CDR1 and CDR2: SEHNR, FQNEAQ (reference sequence). This CDR3 is built from 16 residues. TCR beta rearrangements were amplified from peripheral blood genomic DNA. About this clonotype itself: The antigen remains unidentified.

The sequencing input was blood. The V gene is TRBV7-9, the J gene TRBJ2-2; perhaps TRBD1 as D (6 bases). The clonotype was recovered from a human donor with a blood cancer. CDR3 loop: CASSLGDTANTGELFF. The CDR3 DNA reads as TGTGCCAGCAGCTTGGGGGACACAGCGAACACCGGGGAGCTGTTTTTT.